This T cell receptor (beta chain) derives from a study of CD8+ T cells in alopecia areata. Study-wide context: At a dose of 5 to 10 mg twice daily, oral tofacitinib was given to treated patients. Study outcomes and limitations: Among the top 100, expanded CD8+ clones, as well as scalp clonality, were significantly decreased by tofacitinib. Lesional tissue from the scalp (especially in alopecia totalis/universalis) showed higher clonality than normal scalp.

About this clone: What it recognizes is unknown.

The length of the CDR3 is 15 residues. V shed 0 bases and J shed 2 bases, with 11 bases lying between them. Germline-derived CDR1 and CDR2 are SGHTA and FQGNSA. The treatment here: oral pan-JAK inhibitor, 5-10 mg twice daily. Researchers took lesional scalp punch biopsies and peripheral blood from people who were alopecia areata patients. Sequencing used cDNA as its template, made by extracting RNA and reverse transcribing it. Sequenced by immunoSEQ multiplex PCR; TCRdb stores in-frame clones only, minus some. The sample includes under 350,000 clones, 58% of them seen just once. The chain joins TRBV7-2 to TRBJ2-7; D not certain. The sequencing here drew on CD4+ T cells sorted from blood, taken at week 24, from a patient treated with tofacitinib. The source is a human donor with alopecia areata. The CDR3 protein is CASSLAWSLAYEQYF. CDR3 bases: TGTGCCAGCAGCTTAGCGTGGAGTCTCGCCTACGAGCAGTACTTC.